This TCR beta chain was sequenced in a study of early T cells in non-severe SARS-CoV-2 infection. About the study: It was bulk RNA from unsorted whole blood that was sequenced, and the chains were unpaired. Whole-study findings and limits: Database matching using VDJdb favored anti-spike CD8 responses, with private and CD4 specificities left missing.

In the library, individual cDNA molecules carried attached unique molecular identifiers. MiXCR, run by TCRdb on the 5' RACE reads, gives a single entry per CDR3 protein. The sample contains fewer than 35,000 distinct CDR3 sequences, less than 5.5% of which appear only once. This clonotype was seen many times. What it binds is not known. The CDR3 is 15 amino acids. Germline CDR1 reads SGHAT; CDR2 reads FQNNGV. Trimming shortened V by 0 bases and J by 5 bases, and 13 bases separated the two germline ends. This receptor was identified in an adult who was a healthcare worker with PCR-confirmed SARS-CoV-2 infection or an uninfected control (not recorded which). This chain links TRBV11-2 with TRBJ1-1; D remains unclear. Sequenced input: whole blood. For the CDR3, the DNA is TGTGCCAGCAGCTTAGACCTGACCTGGGATACTGAAGCTTTCTTT. Amino acid sequence: CASSLDLTWDTEAFF. The variable domain in full, with the rest retrieved from reference TRBV11-2 and TRBJ1-1, is EAGVAQSPRYKIIEKRQSVAFWCNPISGHATLYWYQQILGQGPKLLIQFQNNGVVDDSQLPKDRFSAERLKGVDSTLKIQPAKLEDSAVYLCASSLDLTWDTEAFFGQGTRLTVV.